One and the same sample provided the 21 T cell receptor beta chains below, sequenced in a study of cytomegalovirus exposure and HLA in healthy donors. In the PCR, 60 Vbeta and 13 Jbeta primers were used. Sequencing was performed with immunoSEQ multiplex PCR; in TCRdb, only in-frame clones are kept and a portion is missing. The repertoire holds 150,000 to 200,000 clones, roughly 80% seen once, with less than 9% in the top ten. The sample comprised PBMCs. Receptors originate from a young man in good health and CMV-seropositive.

V and J are TRBV7-9 and TRBJ2-7, with TRBD1 as a possible D gene (5 bases). V dropped 1 base and J dropped 0 bases, with 7 bases sitting between them. The CDR3 is made up of 14 amino acids. In germline, CDR1 is SEHNR, CDR2 FQNEAQ (reference sequence). CDR3 DNA sequence: TGTGCCAGCAGCTTAGTAGGGGACTCCTACGAGCAGTACTTC. Its translation is CASSLVGDSYEQYF.

J is TRBJ2-2 and V is TRBV10-3; 13 bases map to TRBD2. After removal of 0 bases from V and 5 bases from J, the junction contained 0 bases not matched to a gene. CDR3 length: 16 residues. The V gene's germline CDR1 is ENHRY and CDR2 SYGVKD. This CDR3 reads CAISESGLAGTGELFF. The CDR3, as DNA: TGTGCCATCAGTGAGTCGGGACTAGCGGGGACCGGGGAGCTGTTTTTT.

The CDR3 DNA reads TGCAGCGTTCGACTGGCGAACACCGGGGAGCTGTTTTTT. It translates to CSVRLANTGELFF. The rearrangement links TRBV29-1 to TRBJ2-2; D gene uncertain. The CDR3 contains 13 residues. From germline, CDR1 is SQVTM and CDR2 ANQGSEA. V lost 5 bases, J lost 0 bases, and 7 bases lay in between.

The V call is TRBV27, the J call TRBJ2-1; 8 nucleotides align to TRBD2. Germline CDR1 is MNHEY and CDR2 is SMNVEV (reference sequence). The CDR3 loop spans 19 amino acids. Trimming cost V 0 bases and J 1 base; bases outside gene matches: 11. CDR3 DNA: TGTGCCAGCAGTTTATCCCTAATGAGCGGGAGATCATCCTACAATGAGCAGTTCTTC. Translation gives CASSLSLMSGRSSYNEQFF.

The V gene is TRBV27, the J gene TRBJ2-3, with 9 bases identical to TRBD2. Germline V lookup: CDR1 MNHEY, CDR2 SMNVEV (reference sequence). Trimming cost V 5 bases and J 0 bases; bases outside gene matches: 6. This CDR3 spans 16 amino acids. CDR3 nucleotides: TGTGCCAGCAGTGTTTCGGGACTAGCTAGCACAGATACGCAGTATTTT. This sequence encodes CASSVSGLASTDTQYF.

The chain combines TRBV9 with TRBJ2-5; D remains ambiguous. Germline CDR1 and CDR2: SGDLS and YYNGEE. V lost 4 bases and J 4 bases, leaving 17 bases between the germline ends. The CDR3 length is 15 residues. Here the CDR3 reads CASSSEAALRETQYF. DNA of the CDR3: TGTGCCAGCAGCTCCGAGGCGGCCTTAAGAGAGACCCAGTACTTC.

This clone was observed a single time. The V call is TRBV5-4, the J call TRBJ1-3; 11 bases fit TRBD1. V gave up 4 bases and J gave up 2 bases; unmatched junction bases: 5. The CDR3 loop spans 16 amino acids. Per the germline V gene, CDR1 is SGHNT and CDR2 is YYREEE (reference sequence). In nucleotides, the CDR3 is TGTGCCAGCAGCACCCGGGACAGGGGGACTGGAAACACCATATATTTT. Protein: CASSTRDRGTGNTIYF.

CDR3 sequence (DNA): TGTGCTAGTGGCCCAGACAGGACTCCTTATGGCTACACCTTC. It yields the protein CASGPDRTPYGYTF. This chain uses TRBV12-5 with TRBJ1-2, with D maybe TRBD1 (6 bases). Trimming took 6 bases from V and 5 from J, leaving 16 bases between them. Per the germline V gene, CDR1 is LGHNT and CDR2 is FRNRAP. CDR3 length equals 14 residues.

This clone was detected once. V and J are TRBV29-1 and TRBJ2-2, with D maybe TRBD2 (6 bases). Per germline, CDR1 SQVTM and CDR2 ANQGSEA. V was shortened by 6 bases and J by 4 bases, with 12 bases between the two germline ends. CDR3 length: 13 residues. The CDR3 sequence is CSVLRRGTGELFF. As DNA, the CDR3 is TGCAGCGTCCTTAGGCGGGGCACCGGGGAGCTGTTTTTT.

The chain links TRBV5-1 to TRBJ2-7; TRBD1 aligns across 10 bases. Germline V gene lookup returns CDR1 SGHRS and CDR2 YFSETQ. The CDR3 has 15 amino acids. The V and J ends lost 0 bases and 2 bases, in that order; junction bases with no gene match: 2. The DNA of the CDR3 is TGCGCCAGCAGCTTGGTGGGGACAGGGGCCTACGAGCAGTACTTC. Its protein is CASSLVGTGAYEQYF.

The V call is TRBV7-2, the J call TRBJ1-6, with D maybe TRBD1 (5 bases). Germline loops: CDR1 SGHTA, CDR2 FQGNSA. This CDR3 is 15 amino acids long. The germline V and J ends were trimmed by 5 bases and 7 bases, with 15 bases remaining between them. CDR3 residues: CASSKTGMKNSPLHF. CDR3 bases: TGTGCCAGCAGCAAAACAGGAATGAAAAATTCACCCCTCCACTTT. Looking up the rest from reference TRBV7-2 and TRBJ1-6 gives the full variable domain: GAGVSQSPSNKVTEKGKDVELRCDPISGHTALYWYRQSLGQGLEFLIYFQGNSAPDKSGLPSDRFSAERTGGSVSTLTIQRTQQEDSAVYLCASSKTGMKNSPLHFGNGTRLTVT.

The V call is TRBV5-6, the J call TRBJ1-6; a possible D gene is TRBD1 (5 bases). Trimming left V 5 bases short and J 4 bases short, with 10 bases between. From germline, CDR1 is SGHDT and CDR2 YYEEEE. CDR3 size: 14 residues. DNA for the CDR3: TGTGCCAGCAGTAAGGGGCTTTATAATTCACCCCTCCACTTT. Translating it yields CASSKGLYNSPLHF.

V usage is TRBV5-6 and J usage is TRBJ2-2; TRBD2 matches 8 bases. J lost 4 bases, V lost 4 bases, and 12 bases had no gene match. The CDR3 extends over 17 amino acids. The germline CDR1 and CDR2 sequences are SGHDT and YYEEEE. The CDR3 region is CASSRSPRRGATGELFF. CDR3 DNA: TGTGCCAGCAGCCGATCCCCGAGGCGGGGGGCCACCGGGGAGCTGTTTTTT.

The chain joins TRBV9 to TRBJ1-3, with D possibly being TRBD1 (5 bases). Germline CDR1 and CDR2: SGDLS and YYNGEE. The V end lost 1 base, the J end lost 2 bases, and 13 bases lay between the germline ends. This CDR3 comprises 16 residues. CDR3 DNA sequence: TGTGCCAGCAGCGTACAGGGAGGGTGGACTGGAAACACCATATATTTT. Amino acids: CASSVQGGWTGNTIYF.

The chain employs TRBV5-5 and TRBJ2-1; TRBD1 matches at 7 bases. The CDR3 covers 14 residues. V lost 0 bases to trimming and J lost 7 bases; unmatched junction nucleotides: 4. CDR1 and CDR2 from the germline V gene are SGHKS and YYEKEE (reference sequence). The DNA of the CDR3 is TGTGCCAGCAGCTTGGGAGGGGGCCGAAATGAGCAGTTCTTC. Residues: CASSLGGGRNEQFF.

The chain recombines TRBV15 with TRBJ1-3; D is perhaps TRBD1 (6 bases). The length of the CDR3 is 16 residues. Per germline, CDR1 LNHNV and CDR2 YYDKDF (reference sequence). Trimming left V 0 bases short and J 2 bases short, with 11 bases between. The CDR3, as DNA: TGTGCCACCAGCAGAGAGTTAGGGGGAGCTGGAAACACCATATATTTT. Translating it yields CATSRELGGAGNTIYF.

The CDR3 spells CASSLGVGGTSGPQETQYF. CDR3 DNA sequence: TGTGCCAGCAGCCTCGGGGTTGGAGGGACTAGCGGGCCACAAGAGACCCAGTACTTC. The chain couples TRBV7-3 to TRBJ2-5; 12 positions match TRBD2. From germline, CDR1 is SGHTA and CDR2 FQGTGA. Trimming removed 5 bases from V and 2 bases from J; junction bases left unmatched: 15. The CDR3 covers 19 residues.

J is TRBJ1-3 and V is TRBV30; D ambiguous. The CDR3 loop spans 12 amino acids. CDR1 GTSNPN and CDR2 SVGIG come from the germline V gene (reference sequence). Trimming pared 3 bases from V and 1 base from J, leaving 4 bases between. CDR3: CAWSNSGNTIYF. DNA for the CDR3: TGTGCCTGGAGCAATTCTGGAAACACCATATATTTT.

This chain connects TRBV6-1 to TRBJ2-1; D is possibly TRBD2 (6 bases). CDR1 and CDR2 (germline): MNHNS, SASEGT. V was shortened by 2 bases and J by 7 bases, with 21 bases between the two germline ends. This CDR3 spans 17 amino acids. The DNA for the CDR3 is TGTGCCAGCAGTGAATTACTCGCGGGACGGGTCAGTAATGAGCAGTTCTTC. This gives the protein CASSELLAGRVSNEQFF.

This sequence joins TRBV7-2 and TRBJ2-7, with TRBD1 matching 7 bases. The junction had 6 bases not matched to a gene; V was cut back by 5 bases and J by 2 bases. Per germline, CDR1 SGHTA and CDR2 FQGNSA. This CDR3 is 14 amino acids long. CDR3 in amino acids: CASSGWDSPYEQYF. The DNA for the CDR3 is TGTGCCAGCAGCGGATGGGACAGTCCCTACGAGCAGTACTTC.

This clone has more than one count but fewer than ten. J is TRBJ1-2 and V is TRBV6-1; 8 positions match TRBD1. J was trimmed by 4 bases and V by 5 bases; bases with no gene match: 9. Germline assignment: CDR1 MNHNS and CDR2 SASEGT. CDR3 length: 15 residues. CDR3 sequence reads: CASSSWDRSGYGYTF. CDR3 bases: TGTGCCAGCAGTTCTTGGGACAGGTCAGGCTATGGCTACACCTTC.